This T cell receptor (beta chain) was recovered during a study of identical twins. Per the germline V gene, CDR1 is MNHEY and CDR2 is SMNVEV (reference sequence). V was trimmed by 6 bases and J by 2 bases, leaving 13 bases between them. The CDR3 is 15 amino acids. As concerns this clonotype: Its target is unknown.

TCRdb processed the 5' RACE reads anew with MiXCR; each CDR3 protein has one entry. The sample contains 500,000 to 550,000 distinct CDR3 sequences, 22% of which appear only once. The study, taken as a whole, reports: Instead of following the same donors, the conclusions were based on cross-sectional statistical analysis. Modelling underestimated the level of out-of-frame TCR alpha sharing observed in monozygotic twins.

This sample was shared with a second study, whose subject was T cells expressing NK-cell markers. As that study records: The TCR beta repertoires originated in sorted CD3+CD56+NKG2C+, CD3+CD56+NKG2C- and CD3+CD56-NKG2C+ T cells. One of eight sequenced donors was HCMV-seronegative; the other seven were seropositive.

The sequenced material came from CD4+ T cells sorted from blood. This chain joins TRBV27 and TRBJ2-2; the D gene is possibly TRBD1 (5 bases). The TCR sequence derives from a woman between 18 and 30 years old in good health. CDR3 in DNA: TGTGCCAGCAGGGTAGGGGCGAGTAACACCGGGGAGCTGTTTTTT. This codes for CASRVGASNTGELFF.